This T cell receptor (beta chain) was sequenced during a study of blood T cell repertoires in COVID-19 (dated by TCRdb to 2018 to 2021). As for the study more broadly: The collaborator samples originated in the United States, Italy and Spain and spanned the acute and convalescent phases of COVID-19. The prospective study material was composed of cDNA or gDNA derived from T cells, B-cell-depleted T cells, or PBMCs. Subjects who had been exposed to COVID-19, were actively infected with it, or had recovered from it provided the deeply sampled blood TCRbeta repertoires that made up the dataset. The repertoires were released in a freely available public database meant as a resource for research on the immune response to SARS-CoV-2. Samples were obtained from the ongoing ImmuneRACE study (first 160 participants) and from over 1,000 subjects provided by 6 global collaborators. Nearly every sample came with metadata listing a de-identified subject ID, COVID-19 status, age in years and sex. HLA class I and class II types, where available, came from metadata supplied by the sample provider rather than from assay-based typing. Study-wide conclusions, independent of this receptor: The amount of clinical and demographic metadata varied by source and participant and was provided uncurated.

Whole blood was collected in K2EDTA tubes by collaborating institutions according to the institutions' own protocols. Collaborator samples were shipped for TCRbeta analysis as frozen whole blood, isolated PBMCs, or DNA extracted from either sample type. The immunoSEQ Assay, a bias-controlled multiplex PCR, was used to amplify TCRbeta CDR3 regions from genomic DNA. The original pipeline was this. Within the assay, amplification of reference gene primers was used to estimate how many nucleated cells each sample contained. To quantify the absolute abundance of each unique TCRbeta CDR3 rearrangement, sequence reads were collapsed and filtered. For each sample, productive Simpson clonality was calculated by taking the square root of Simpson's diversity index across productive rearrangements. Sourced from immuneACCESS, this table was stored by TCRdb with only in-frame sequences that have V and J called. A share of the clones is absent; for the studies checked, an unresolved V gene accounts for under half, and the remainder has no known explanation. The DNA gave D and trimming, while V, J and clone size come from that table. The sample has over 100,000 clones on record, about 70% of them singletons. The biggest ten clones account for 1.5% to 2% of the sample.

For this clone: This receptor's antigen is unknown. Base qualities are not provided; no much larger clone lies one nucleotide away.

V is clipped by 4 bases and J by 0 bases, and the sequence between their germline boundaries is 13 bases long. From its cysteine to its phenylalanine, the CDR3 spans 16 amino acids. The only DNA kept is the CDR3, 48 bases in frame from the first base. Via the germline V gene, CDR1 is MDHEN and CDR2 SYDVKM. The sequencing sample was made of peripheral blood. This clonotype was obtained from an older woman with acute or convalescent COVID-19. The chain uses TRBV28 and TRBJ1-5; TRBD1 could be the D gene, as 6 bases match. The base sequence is TGTGCCAGCAGTTCTCCAGGGGAATATAGCAATCAGCCCCAGCATTTT. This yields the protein CASSSPGEYSNQPQHF.